This entry lists 2 T cell receptor beta chains sequenced from one sample in a study of technical replicates of blood from a handful of donors. Produced via immunoSEQ multiplex PCR; TCRdb's table is partial and in-frame only. The sample lists 80,000 to 95,000 clones; 90% to 96% were seen once. Material: T cells isolated from PBMCs. The receptors originated from a human donor in good health.

This clone has only one observation. V is TRBV7-9 and J is TRBJ2-7; D uncertain. The germline V and J ends were trimmed by 3 bases and 7 bases, with 7 bases remaining between them. CDR1 is SEHNR, CDR2 FQNEAQ, per germline (reference sequence). The CDR3 runs 11 residues. The CDR3 DNA follows: TGTGCCAGCAGCTTTACGGAGGAGCAGTACTTC. The encoded protein is CASSFTEEQYF.

Only one count was recorded for this clone. The CDR3 region has the DNA TGTGCCAGTAGACAGATGTACCAAGAGACCCAGTACTTC. Its translation is CASRQMYQETQYF. The rearrangement links TRBV19 to TRBJ2-5; no firm D call. The CDR3 runs to 13 residues. V was pared by 6 bases and J by 0 bases, with 8 bases between. Germline CDR1 reads LNHDA; CDR2 reads SQIVND (reference sequence).